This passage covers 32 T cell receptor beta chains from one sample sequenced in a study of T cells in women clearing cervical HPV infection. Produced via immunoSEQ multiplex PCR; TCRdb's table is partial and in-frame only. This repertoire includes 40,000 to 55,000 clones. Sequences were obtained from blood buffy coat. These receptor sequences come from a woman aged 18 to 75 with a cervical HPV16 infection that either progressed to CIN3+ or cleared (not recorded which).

CDR3 residues: CASGQGEETQYF. The part of the CDR3 DNA that was read is TGTGCCAGTGGTCAGGGGGAAGAGACG. V and J are TRBV5-4 and TRBJ2-3; 7 positions match TRBD1. The sequence runs out 3 residues before the end of the CDR3; the remainder is reconstructed from the germline J gene. CDR3 length equals 12 residues. Per the germline V gene, CDR1 is SGHNT and CDR2 is YYREEE (reference sequence).

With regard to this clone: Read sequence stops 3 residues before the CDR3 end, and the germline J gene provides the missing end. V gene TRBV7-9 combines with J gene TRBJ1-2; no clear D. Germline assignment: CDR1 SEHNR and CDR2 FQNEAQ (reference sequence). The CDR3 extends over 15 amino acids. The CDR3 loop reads CASSSLLGPTYDYTF. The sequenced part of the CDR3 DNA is TGTGCCAGCAGCTCCCTCTTAGGGCCAACCTACGAC.

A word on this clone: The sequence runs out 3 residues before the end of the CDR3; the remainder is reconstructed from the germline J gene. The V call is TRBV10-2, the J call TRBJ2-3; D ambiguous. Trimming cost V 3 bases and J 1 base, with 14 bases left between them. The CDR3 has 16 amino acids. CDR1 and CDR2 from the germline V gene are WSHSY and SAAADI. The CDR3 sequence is CASSDRSGLRTDTQYF. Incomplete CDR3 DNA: TGCGCCAGCAGTGATCGGTCAGGCCTCCGCACAGATACG.

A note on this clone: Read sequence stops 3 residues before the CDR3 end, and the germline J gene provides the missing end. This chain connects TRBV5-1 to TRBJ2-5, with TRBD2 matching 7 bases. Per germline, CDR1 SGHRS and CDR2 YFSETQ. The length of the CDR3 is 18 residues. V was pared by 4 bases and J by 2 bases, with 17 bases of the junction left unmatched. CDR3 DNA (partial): TGCGCCAGCAGCCTAGGCGGGATGGGGGGGGGAATTCAAGAGACC. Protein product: CASSLGGMGGGIQET. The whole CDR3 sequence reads CASSLGGMGGGIQETQYF.

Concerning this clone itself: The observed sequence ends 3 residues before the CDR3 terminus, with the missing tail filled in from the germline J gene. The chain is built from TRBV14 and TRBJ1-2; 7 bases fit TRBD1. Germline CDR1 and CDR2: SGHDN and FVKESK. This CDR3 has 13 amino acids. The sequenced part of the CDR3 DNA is TGTGCCAGCAGCCGCGACAGGGTGGTAGGC. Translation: CASSRDRVVG. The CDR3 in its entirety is CASSRDRVVGYTF.

This CDR3 is CAISETGGTGANVLTF. The CDR3 bases that were read are TGTGCCATCAGTGAGACAGGGGGGACTGGGGCCAACGTC. V gene TRBV10-3 combines with J gene TRBJ2-6; TRBD1 matches 8 bases. The read ends 3 residues before the CDR3 terminus; that terminus is restored from the germline J gene. Germline values: CDR1 ENHRY, CDR2 SYGVKD. CDR3 length: 16 amino acids. The V and J ends lost 2 bases and 2 bases, in that order; junction bases with no gene match: 2.

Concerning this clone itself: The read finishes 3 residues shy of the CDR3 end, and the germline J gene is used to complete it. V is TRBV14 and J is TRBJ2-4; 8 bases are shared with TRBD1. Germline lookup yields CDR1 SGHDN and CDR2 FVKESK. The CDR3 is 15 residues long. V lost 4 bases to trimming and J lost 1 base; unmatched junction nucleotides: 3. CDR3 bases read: TGTGCCAGCAGCCCCAGACAGGGGGCCAAAAACATT. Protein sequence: CASSPRQGAKNI. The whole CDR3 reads CASSPRQGAKNIQYF.

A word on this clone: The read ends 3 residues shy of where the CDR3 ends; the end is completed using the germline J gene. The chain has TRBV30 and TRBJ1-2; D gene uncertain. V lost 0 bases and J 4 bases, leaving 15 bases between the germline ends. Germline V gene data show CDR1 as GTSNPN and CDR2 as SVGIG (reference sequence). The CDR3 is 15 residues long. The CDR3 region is CAWSVRERTGYGYTF. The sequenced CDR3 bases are TGTGCCTGGAGTGTACGGGAAAGGACTGGCTATGGC.

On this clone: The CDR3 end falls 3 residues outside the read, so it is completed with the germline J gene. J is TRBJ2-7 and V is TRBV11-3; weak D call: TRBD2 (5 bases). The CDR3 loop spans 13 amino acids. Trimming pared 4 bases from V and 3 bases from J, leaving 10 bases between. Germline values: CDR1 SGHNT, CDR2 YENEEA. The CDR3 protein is CASSSFEGYEQYF. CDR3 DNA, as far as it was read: TGTGCCAGCAGCTCCTTCGAGGGCTACGAG.

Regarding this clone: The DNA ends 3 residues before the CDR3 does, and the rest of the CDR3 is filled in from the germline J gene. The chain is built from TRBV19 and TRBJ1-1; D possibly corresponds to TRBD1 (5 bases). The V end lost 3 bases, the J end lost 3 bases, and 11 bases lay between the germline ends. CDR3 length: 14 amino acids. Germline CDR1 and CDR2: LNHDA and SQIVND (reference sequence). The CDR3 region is CASSITGLHTEAFF. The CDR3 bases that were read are TGTGCCAGTAGTATTACAGGCCTACACACTGAA.

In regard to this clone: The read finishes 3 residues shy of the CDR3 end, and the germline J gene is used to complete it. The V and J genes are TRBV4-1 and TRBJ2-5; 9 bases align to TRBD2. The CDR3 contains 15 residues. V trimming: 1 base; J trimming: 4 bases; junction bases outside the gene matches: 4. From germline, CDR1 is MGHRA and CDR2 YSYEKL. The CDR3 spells CASSQVRGGGETQYF. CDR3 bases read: TGCGCCAGCAGCCAAGTGCGGGGGGGAGGAGAGACC.

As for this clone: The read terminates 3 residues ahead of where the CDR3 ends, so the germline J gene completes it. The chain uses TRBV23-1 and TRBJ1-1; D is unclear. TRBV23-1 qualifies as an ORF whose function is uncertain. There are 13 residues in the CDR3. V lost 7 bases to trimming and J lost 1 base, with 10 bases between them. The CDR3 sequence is CASKQDWNTEAFF. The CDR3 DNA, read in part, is TGCGCCAGCAAACAAGACTGGAACACTGAA.

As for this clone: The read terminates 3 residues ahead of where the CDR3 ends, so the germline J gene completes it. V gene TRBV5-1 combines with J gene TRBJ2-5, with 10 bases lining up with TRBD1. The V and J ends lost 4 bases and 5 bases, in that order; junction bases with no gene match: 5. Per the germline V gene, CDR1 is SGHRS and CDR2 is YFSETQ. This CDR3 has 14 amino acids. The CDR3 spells CASSPGTGVETQYF. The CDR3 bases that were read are TGCGCCAGCAGCCCCGGGACAGGGGTCGAGACC.

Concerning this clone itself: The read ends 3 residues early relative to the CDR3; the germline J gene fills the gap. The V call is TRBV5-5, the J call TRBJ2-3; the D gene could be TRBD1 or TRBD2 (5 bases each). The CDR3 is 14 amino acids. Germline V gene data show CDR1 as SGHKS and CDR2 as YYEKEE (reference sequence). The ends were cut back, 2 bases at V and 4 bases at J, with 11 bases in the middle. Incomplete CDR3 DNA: TGTGCCAGCAGCTTCGACAGAGGGGCAGATACG. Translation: CASSFDRGADT. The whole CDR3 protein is CASSFDRGADTQYF.

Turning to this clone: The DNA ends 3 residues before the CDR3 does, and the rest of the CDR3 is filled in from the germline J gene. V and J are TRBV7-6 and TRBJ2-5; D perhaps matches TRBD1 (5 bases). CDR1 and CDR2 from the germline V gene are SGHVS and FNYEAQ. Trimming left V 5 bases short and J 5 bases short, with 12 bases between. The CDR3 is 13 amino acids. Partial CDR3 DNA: TGTGCCAGCAGCCCAGCAGGGCGGGAGACC. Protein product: CASSPAGRET. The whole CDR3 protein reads CASSPAGRETQYF.

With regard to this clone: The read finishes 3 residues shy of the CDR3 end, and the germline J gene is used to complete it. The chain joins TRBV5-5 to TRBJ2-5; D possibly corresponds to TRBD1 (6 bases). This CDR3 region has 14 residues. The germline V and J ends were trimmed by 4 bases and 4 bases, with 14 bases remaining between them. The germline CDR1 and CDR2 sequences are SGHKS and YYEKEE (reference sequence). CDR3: CASSVDRIGETQYF. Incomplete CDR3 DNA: TGTGCCAGCAGCGTTGACAGGATAGGAGAGACC. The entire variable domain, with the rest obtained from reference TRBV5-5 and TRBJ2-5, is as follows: DAGVTQSPTHLIKTRGQQVTLRCSPISGHKSVSWYQQVLGQGPQFIFQYYEKEERGRGNFPDRFSARQFPNYSSELNVNALLLGDSALYLCASSVDRIGETQYFGPGTRLLVL.

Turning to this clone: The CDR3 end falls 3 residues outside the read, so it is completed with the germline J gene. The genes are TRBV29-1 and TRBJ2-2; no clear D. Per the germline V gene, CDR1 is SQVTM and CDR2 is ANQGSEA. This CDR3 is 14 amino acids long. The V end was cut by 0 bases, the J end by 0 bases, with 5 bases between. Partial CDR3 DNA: TGCAGCGTTGAAGACCCCGCGAACACCGGGGAG. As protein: CSVEDPANTGE. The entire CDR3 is CSVEDPANTGELFF.

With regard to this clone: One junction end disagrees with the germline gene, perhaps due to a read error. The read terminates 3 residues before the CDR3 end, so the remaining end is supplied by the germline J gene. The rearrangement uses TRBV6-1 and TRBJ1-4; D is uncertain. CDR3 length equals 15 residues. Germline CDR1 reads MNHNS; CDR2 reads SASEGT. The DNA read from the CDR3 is TGTGCCAGCAGGGAAGTATCGGGTGCTAATGAAAAA. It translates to CASREVSGANEK. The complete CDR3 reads CASREVSGANEKLFF.

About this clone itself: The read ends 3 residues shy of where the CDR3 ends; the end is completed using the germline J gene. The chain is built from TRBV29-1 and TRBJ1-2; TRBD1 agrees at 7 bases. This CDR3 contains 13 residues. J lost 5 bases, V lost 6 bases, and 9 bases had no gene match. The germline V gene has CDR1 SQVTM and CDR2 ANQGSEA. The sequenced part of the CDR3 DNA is TGCAGCGTAGCTACCGGGACAGAGTATGGC. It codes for CSVATGTEYG. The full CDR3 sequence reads CSVATGTEYGYTF.

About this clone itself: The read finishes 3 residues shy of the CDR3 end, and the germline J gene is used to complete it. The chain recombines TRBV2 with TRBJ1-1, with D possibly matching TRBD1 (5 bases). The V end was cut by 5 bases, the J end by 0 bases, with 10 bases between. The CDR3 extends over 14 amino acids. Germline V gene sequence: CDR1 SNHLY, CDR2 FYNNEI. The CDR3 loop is CASSLQVMNTEAFF. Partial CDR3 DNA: TGTGCCAGCAGTTTACAGGTGATGAACACTGAA.

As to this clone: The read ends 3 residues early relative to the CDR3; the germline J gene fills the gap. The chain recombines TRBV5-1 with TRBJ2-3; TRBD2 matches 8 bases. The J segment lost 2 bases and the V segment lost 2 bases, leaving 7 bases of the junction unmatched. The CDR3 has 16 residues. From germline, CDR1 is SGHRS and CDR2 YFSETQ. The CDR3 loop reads CASSFSPGGDTDTQYF. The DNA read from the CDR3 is TGCGCCAGCAGCTTTTCTCCGGGGGGGGACACAGATACG.

The CDR3 is CSAREGLAGHFTDTQYF. Incomplete CDR3 DNA: TGCAGTGCTAGGGAGGGACTAGCGGGGCATTTCACAGATACG. V gene TRBV20-1 combines with J gene TRBJ2-3; 13 bases map to TRBD2. Sequencing ends 3 residues short of the CDR3 end; the germline J gene provides the rest. The CDR3 has 17 amino acids. The V and J ends lost 3 bases and 2 bases, in that order; junction bases with no gene match: 8. Germline CDR1 reads DFQATT; CDR2 reads SNEGSKA (reference sequence).

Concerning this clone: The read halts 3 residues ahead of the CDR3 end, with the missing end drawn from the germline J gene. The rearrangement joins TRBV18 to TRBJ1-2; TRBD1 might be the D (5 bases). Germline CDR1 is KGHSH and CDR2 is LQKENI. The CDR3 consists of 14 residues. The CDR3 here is CASSPAGGADTYTF. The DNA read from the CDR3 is TGTGCCAGCTCACCAGCGGGGGGAGCAGATACC.

The covered CDR3 bases are TGCAGCGCTGCGACTAACTATGGC. Protein product: CSAATNYG. The whole CDR3 reads CSAATNYGYTF. The chain uses TRBV29-1 and TRBJ1-2; unclear D gene. The read ends 3 residues shy of where the CDR3 ends; the end is completed using the germline J gene. The CDR3 is 11 amino acids. The germline CDR1 and CDR2 sequences are SQVTM and ANQGSEA. V shed 7 bases and J shed 0 bases, with 6 bases lying between them.

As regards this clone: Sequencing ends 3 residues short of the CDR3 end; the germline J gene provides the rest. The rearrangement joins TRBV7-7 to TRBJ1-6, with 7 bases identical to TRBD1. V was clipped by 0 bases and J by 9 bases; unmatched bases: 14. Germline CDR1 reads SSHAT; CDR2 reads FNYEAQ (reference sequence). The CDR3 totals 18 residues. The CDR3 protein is CASSLADREGIKGSPLHF. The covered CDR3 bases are TGTGCCAGCAGCTTAGCCGACAGGGAGGGAATAAAAGGTTCACCC.

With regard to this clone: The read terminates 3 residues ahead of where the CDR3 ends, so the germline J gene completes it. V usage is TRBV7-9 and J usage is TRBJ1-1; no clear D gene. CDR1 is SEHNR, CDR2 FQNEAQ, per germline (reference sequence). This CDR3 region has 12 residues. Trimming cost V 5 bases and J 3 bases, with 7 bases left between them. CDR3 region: CASSHKDTEAFF. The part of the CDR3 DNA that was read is TGTGCCAGCAGCCACAAGGACACTGAA.

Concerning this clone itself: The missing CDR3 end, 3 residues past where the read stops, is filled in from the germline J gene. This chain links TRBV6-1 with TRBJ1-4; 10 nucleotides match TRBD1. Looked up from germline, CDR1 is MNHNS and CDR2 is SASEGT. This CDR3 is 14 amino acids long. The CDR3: CASSERQGASPLFF. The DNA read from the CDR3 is TGTGCCAGCAGTGAAAGACAGGGGGCTTCACCA.

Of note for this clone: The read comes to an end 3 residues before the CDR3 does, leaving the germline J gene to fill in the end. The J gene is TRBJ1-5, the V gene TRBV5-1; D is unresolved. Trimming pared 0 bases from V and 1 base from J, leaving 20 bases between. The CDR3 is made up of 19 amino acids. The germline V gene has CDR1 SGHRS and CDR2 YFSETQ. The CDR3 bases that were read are TGCGCCAGCAGCTTGGACGCTATTACCCCAGGTTCGAGCAATCAGCCC. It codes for CASSLDAITPGSSNQP. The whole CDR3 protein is CASSLDAITPGSSNQPQHF.

CDR3: CSARVPTGALSNTGELFF. The CDR3 bases that were read are TGCAGTGCTAGAGTCCCGACAGGGGCTCTATCGAACACCGGGGAG. The chain is built from TRBV20-1 and TRBJ2-2; 8 nucleotides align to TRBD1. Read coverage stops 3 residues before the CDR3 terminus; the germline J gene supplies the remainder. The CDR3 consists of 18 residues. After removal of 1 base from V and 0 bases from J, the junction contained 10 bases not matched to a gene. Germline lookup yields CDR1 DFQATT and CDR2 SNEGSKA (reference sequence).

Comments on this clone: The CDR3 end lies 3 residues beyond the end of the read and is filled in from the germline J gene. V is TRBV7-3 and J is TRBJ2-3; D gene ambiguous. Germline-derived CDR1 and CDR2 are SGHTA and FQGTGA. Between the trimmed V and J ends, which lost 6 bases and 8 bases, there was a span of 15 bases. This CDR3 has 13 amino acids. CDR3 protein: CASSPDPTGTQYF. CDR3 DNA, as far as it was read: TGTGCCAGCAGTCCAGACCCCACGGGTACG.

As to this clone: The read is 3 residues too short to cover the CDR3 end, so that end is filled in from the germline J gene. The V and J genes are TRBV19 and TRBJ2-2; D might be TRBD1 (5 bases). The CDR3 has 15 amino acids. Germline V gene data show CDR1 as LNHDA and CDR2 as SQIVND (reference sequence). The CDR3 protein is CASSIPGSGANVLFF. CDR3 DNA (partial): TGTGCCAGTAGTATTCCTGGCTCTGGGGCCAACGTG.

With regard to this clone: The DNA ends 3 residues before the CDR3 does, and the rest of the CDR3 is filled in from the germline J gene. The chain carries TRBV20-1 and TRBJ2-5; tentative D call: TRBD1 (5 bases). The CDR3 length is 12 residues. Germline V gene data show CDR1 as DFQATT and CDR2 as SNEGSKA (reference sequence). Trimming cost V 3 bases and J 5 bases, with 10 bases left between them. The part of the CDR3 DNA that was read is TGCAGTGCTAGTTCAGGGCTCGAGACC. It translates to CSASSGLET. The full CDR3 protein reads CSASSGLETQYF.